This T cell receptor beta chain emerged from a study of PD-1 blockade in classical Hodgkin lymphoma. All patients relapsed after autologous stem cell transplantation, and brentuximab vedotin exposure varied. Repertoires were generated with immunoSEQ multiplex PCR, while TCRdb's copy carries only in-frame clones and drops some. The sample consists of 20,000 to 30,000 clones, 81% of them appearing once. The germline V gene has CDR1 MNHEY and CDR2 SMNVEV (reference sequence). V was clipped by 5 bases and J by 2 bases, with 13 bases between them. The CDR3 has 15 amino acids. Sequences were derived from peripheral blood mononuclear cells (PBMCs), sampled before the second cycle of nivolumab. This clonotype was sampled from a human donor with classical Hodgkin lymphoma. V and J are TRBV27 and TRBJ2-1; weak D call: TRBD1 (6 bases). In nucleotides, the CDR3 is TGTGCCAGCAGTCCTAACAGGGACGCCTACAATGAGCAGTTCTTC. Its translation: CASSPNRDAYNEQFF.